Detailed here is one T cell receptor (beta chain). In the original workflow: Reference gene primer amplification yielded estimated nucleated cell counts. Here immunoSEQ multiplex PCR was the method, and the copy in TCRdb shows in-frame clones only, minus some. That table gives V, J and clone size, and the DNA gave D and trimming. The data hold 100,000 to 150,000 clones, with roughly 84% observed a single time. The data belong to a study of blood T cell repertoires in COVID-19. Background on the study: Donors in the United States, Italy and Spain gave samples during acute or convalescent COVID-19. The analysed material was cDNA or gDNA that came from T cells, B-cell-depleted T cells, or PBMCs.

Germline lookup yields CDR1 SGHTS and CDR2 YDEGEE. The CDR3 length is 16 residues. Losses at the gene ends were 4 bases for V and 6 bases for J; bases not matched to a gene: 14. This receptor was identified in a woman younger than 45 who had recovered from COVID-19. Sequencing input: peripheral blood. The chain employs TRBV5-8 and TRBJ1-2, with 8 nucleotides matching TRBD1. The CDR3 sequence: CASSTPWTGIPNGYTF. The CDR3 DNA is TGTGCCAGCAGCACCCCGTGGACAGGGATTCCGAATGGCTACACCTTC.